These 15 T cell receptor beta chains originate from one sample sequenced in a study of shared clonotypes between healthy human individuals. Here immunoSEQ multiplex PCR was the method, and the copy in TCRdb shows in-frame clones only, minus some. The table has 2,500,000 or so clones, just under 95% seen once. The source material was naive CD4+ T cells from PBMCs. Noted subset: CD45RA+ positively selected. Receptor source: a man younger than 30 in good health. Some clones in this sample may be carry-over from other donors' samples.

The chain has TRBV4-1 and TRBJ2-3; D is undetermined. This CDR3 spans 15 amino acids. In germline, CDR1 is MGHRA, CDR2 YSYEKL. The V end was cut by 2 bases, the J end by 2 bases, with 11 bases between. CDR3 region: CASSQSALSTDTQYF. The DNA of the CDR3 is TGCGCCAGCAGCCAATCGGCCCTCTCCACAGATACGCAGTATTTT.

This chain joins TRBV18 and TRBJ1-5; maybe TRBD1 (6 bases). The CDR3 has 18 residues. Germline values: CDR1 KGHSH, CDR2 LQKENI. V lost 5 bases and J lost 4, with 24 bases in between. Here the CDR3 reads CASSSRGSLQGENQPQHF. CDR3 nucleotide sequence: TGTGCCAGCTCATCAAGGGGGTCTCTTCAGGGTGAAAATCAGCCCCAGCATTTT.

The CDR3 coding sequence is TGTGCCAGCACCGGTAATGAAAAACTGTTTTTT. Translation: CASTGNEKLFF. This chain connects TRBV25-1 to TRBJ1-4; D is undetermined. Per germline, CDR1 MGHDK and CDR2 SYGVNS. The ends were cut back, 7 bases at V and 4 bases at J, with 4 bases in the middle. The CDR3 consists of 11 residues.

The chain carries TRBV6-6 and TRBJ2-7; tentatively, D is TRBD1 (7 bases). V was cut by 5 bases and J by 0 bases, with 14 bases left in between. The CDR3 is 15 residues long. CDR1 is MNHNY, CDR2 SVGAGI, per germline (reference sequence). The CDR3 loop reads CASSRPGGTSYEQYF. CDR3 DNA sequence: TGTGCCAGCAGTCGACCAGGGGGGACCTCCTACGAGCAGTACTTC.

The chain links TRBV4-3 to TRBJ2-1, with 8 bases that match TRBD2. J lost 9 bases, V lost 1 base, and 5 bases had no gene match. The CDR3 is 14 residues long. Germline values: CDR1 LGHNA, CDR2 YSLEER. The CDR3 DNA follows: TGCGCCAGCAGCCAAGCTCCTAGCGGGCTTGAGCAGTTCTTC. Translating gives CASSQAPSGLEQFF.

The chain recombines TRBV4-1 with TRBJ1-2, with D hard to call. CDR3 length: 14 residues. Germline V lookup: CDR1 MGHRA, CDR2 YSYEKL. Deletions cut 4 bases from V and 5 bases from J, with 14 bases between. CDR3 protein: CASSPTVNDYGYTF. In DNA, the CDR3 is TGCGCCAGCAGCCCGACCGTTAATGATTATGGCTACACCTTC.

This clone was counted a single time. The V and J genes are TRBV19 and TRBJ1-5, with 11 bases aligning to TRBD1. V was clipped by 5 bases and J by 4 bases; unmatched bases: 16. Germline V gives CDR1 LNHDA, CDR2 SQIVND (reference sequence). The CDR3 spans 19 residues. Written as DNA, the CDR3 is TGTGCCAGTAGTCTAGGACAGGGGGCAAAAGTCGGGCTAAATCAGCCCCAGCATTTT. This encodes CASSLGQGAKVGLNQPQHF.

The chain recombines TRBV30 with TRBJ2-7; 12 bases match TRBD2. Germline CDR1 reads GTSNPN; CDR2 reads SVGIG (reference sequence). The junction had 1 base not matched to a gene; V was cut back by 1 base and J by 3 bases. This CDR3 spans 14 amino acids. The CDR3 bases are TGTGCCTGGAGTGGGACTAGCGGGATCTACGAGCAGTACTTC. It codes for CAWSGTSGIYEQYF.

DNA of the CDR3: TGTGCCAGCAGCGCGGGCCCCCCTGGGGGTGAGCAGTTCTTC. Translation gives CASSAGPPGGEQFF. The chain couples TRBV9 to TRBJ2-1; D tentatively reads TRBD1 or TRBD2 (5 bases each). Germline-derived CDR1 and CDR2 are SGDLS and YYNGEE. The V gene lost 3 bases and the J gene lost 9 bases, with 16 bases spanning the gap. The CDR3 length is 14 residues. The entire variable domain, with the rest obtained from reference TRBV9 and TRBJ2-1, is as follows: DSGVTQTPKHLITATGQRVTLRCSPRSGDLSVYWYQQSLDQGLQFLIQYYNGEERAKGNILERFSAQQFPDLHSELNLSSLELGDSALYFCASSAGPPGGEQFFGPGTRLTVL.

The V call is TRBV9, the J call TRBJ2-4; TRBD1 matches 9 bases. Germline loops: CDR1 SGDLS, CDR2 YYNGEE. The CDR3 runs 16 residues. V lost 3 bases, J lost 6 bases, and 10 bases stayed unmatched. The CDR3 DNA is TGTGCCAGCAGCGCCCAGGACAGGGGCTGGGGAAACATTCAGTACTTC. This translates into CASSAQDRGWGNIQYF.

V usage is TRBV2 and J usage is TRBJ2-1; TRBD2 is a possible D gene (6 bases). Germline V CDR1 and CDR2: SNHLY, FYNNEI. V was cut by 3 bases and J by 4 bases, with 13 bases left in between. The CDR3 has 15 amino acids. CDR3 sequence (DNA): TGTGCCAGCAGTGAGCGGAGACTAGAATACAATGAGCAGTTCTTC. This translates into CASSERRLEYNEQFF.

The rearrangement uses TRBV7-8 and TRBJ1-4; D not certain. The CDR3 length is 16 residues. V was cut by 5 bases and J by 5 bases, with 18 bases left in between. Germline lookup yields CDR1 SGHVS and CDR2 FQNEAQ. CDR3 bases: TGTGCCAGCAGCCGCCCAAGCGGAAGCGCCAATGAAAAACTGTTTTTT. Translated, it gives CASSRPSGSANEKLFF.

This rearrangement joins TRBV29-1 to TRBJ2-3; 8 nucleotides line up with TRBD1. The CDR3 contains 13 residues. Germline CDR1 SQVTM, CDR2 ANQGSEA. The ends lost 8 bases at V and 2 bases at J; junction bases unmatched: 6. The CDR3 DNA follows: TGCAGCTCTGAGACAGGGGCCACAGATACGCAGTATTTT. The encoded protein is CSSETGATDTQYF.

The rearrangement uses TRBV6-6 and TRBJ1-2; TRBD1 agrees at 7 bases. Germline CDR1 MNHNY, CDR2 SVGAGI (reference sequence). The CDR3 sequence is 13 residues long. J was trimmed by 7 bases and V by 6 bases; bases with no gene match: 8. This chain's CDR3 is CASRPNRGPGYTF. CDR3 bases: TGTGCCAGCAGACCAAACAGGGGACCTGGCTACACCTTC.

V usage is TRBV5-1 and J usage is TRBJ1-1, with D unresolved. There are 16 residues in the CDR3. V lost 3 bases and J 11 bases, leaving 26 bases between the germline ends. Germline V gene sequence: CDR1 SGHRS, CDR2 YFSETQ. The CDR3 protein is CASSSAGGHNMGGAFF. The DNA of the CDR3 is TGCGCCAGCAGCTCGGCAGGAGGCCACAACATGGGAGGGGCTTTCTTT.